The entry that follows covers one T cell receptor beta chain sequence. Its cognate antigen is unknown. TCRdb used MiXCR to reprocess the reads, holding one entry per CDR3 protein. The table has fewer than 350,000 distinct CDR3 sequences, just under 30% seen once; the top ten hold 15% to 20%. These data belong to a study of T cell repertoires in cytomegalovirus infection. Study-wide context: It was the public TCR beta signatures that indicated both CMV infection and matching HLA type.

The source material was cultured PBMCs, sampled from culture after CMV antigen stimulation. The TCR was taken from a human donor in good health (CMV status not recorded). Some clones in this sample may be carry-over from other donors' samples.

CDR3 bases: TGTGCCAGCCAGCTCCTGGACGTAAATCAGCCCCAGCATTTT. Translated, it gives CASQLLDVNQPQHF. The rearrangement links TRBV28 to TRBJ1-5; no firm D call. The germline V gene encodes CDR1 MDHEN and CDR2 SYDVKM. CDR3 size: 14 residues. V lost 8 bases and J 4 bases, leaving 15 bases between the germline ends.